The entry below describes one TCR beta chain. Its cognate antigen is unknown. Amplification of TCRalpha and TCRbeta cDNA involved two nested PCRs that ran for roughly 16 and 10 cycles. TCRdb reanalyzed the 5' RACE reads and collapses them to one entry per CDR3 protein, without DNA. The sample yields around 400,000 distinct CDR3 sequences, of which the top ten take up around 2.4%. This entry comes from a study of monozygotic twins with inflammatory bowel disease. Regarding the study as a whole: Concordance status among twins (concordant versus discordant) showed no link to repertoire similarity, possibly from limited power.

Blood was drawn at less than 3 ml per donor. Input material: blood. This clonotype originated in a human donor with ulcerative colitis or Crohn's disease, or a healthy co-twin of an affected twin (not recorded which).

CDR3 protein: CSAPGQGNTEAFF. The gene calls are TRBV20-1 and TRBJ1-1; with no DNA, the TCRdb D assignment of TRBD1 cannot be verified. The CDR3 sequence is 13 residues long. Germline CDR1 reads DFQATT; CDR2 reads SNEGSKA (reference sequence).